This T cell receptor beta chain was documented in a study of blood T cell repertoires in COVID-19. CDR1 and CDR2 (germline): LNHDA, SQIVND (reference sequence). The CDR3 length is 20 residues. Trimming pared 1 base from V and 0 bases from J, leaving 22 bases between. Method: immunoSEQ multiplex PCR; TCRdb's copy keeps in-frame clones and lacks some. Here the sample spans approximately 220,000 clones, roughly nine tenths being singletons. Sequencing used peripheral blood. The TCR originated in a woman between 50 and 59 years old with acute or convalescent COVID-19. J is TRBJ2-1 and V is TRBV19; D might be TRBD1 (6 bases). The chain's CDR3 is CASSIGAGEFSPSSYNEQFF. CDR3 nucleotides: TGTGCCAGTAGTATAGGGGCAGGGGAGTTTTCTCCCAGCTCCTACAATGAGCAGTTCTTC. Based on the CDR3 plus reference TRBV19 and TRBJ2-1, the full variable domain is DGGITQSPKYLFRKEGQNVTLSCEQNLNHDAMYWYRQDPGQGLRLIYYSQIVNDFQKGDIAEGYSVSREKKESFPLTVTSAQKNPTAFYLCASSIGAGEFSPSSYNEQFFGPGTRLTVL.